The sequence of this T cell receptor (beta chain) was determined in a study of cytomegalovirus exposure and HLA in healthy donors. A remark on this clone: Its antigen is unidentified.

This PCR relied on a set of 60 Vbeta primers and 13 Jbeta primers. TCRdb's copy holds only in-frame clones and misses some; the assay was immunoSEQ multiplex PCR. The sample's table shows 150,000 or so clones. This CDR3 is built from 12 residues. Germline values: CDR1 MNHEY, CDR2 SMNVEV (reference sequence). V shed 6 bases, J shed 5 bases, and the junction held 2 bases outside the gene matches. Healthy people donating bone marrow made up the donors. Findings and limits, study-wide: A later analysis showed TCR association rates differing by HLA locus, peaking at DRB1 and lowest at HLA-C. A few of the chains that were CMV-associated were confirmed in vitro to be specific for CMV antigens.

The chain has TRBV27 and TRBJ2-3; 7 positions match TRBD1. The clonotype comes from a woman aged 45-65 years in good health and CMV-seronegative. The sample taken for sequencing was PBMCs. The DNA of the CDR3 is TGTGCCAGCAGCTACAGGGGAGATACGCAGTATTTT. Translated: CASSYRGDTQYF.